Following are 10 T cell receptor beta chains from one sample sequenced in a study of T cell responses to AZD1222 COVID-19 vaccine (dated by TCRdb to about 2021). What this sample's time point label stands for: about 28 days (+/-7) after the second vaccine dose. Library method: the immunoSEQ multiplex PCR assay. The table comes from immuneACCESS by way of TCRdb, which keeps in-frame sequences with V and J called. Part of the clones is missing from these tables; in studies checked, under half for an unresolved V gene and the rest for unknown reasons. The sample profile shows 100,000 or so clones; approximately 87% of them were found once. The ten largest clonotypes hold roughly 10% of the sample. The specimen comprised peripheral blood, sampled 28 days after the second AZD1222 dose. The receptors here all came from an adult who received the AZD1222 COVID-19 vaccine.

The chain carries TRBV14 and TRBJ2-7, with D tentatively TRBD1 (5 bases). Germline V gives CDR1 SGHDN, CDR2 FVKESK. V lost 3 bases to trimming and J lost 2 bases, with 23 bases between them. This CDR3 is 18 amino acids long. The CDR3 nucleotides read TGTGCCAGCAGCCACTCTCCTAACAGGCCGACGAGTACCTACGAGCAGTACTTC. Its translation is CASSHSPNRPTSTYEQYF.

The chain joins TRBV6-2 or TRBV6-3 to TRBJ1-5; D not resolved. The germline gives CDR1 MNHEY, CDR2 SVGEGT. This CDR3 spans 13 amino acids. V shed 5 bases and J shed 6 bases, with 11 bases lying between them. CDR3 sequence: CASSPLSSQPQHF. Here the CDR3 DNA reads TGTGCCAGCAGTCCCCTTAGTAGTCAGCCCCAGCATTTT.

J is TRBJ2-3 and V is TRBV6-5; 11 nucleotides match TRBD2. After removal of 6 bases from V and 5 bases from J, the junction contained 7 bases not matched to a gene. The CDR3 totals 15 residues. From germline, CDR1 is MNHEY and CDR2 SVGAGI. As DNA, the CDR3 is TGTGCCAGCAGATATAGCGGGGGGGCTGGAGATACGCAGTATTTT. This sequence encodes CASRYSGGAGDTQYF.

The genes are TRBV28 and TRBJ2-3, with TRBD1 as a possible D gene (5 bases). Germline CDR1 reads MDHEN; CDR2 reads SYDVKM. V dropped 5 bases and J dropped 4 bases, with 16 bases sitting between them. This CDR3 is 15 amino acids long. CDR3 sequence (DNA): TGTGCCAGCAGTCTAATGAGTCTAGGGGCAGATACGCAGTATTTT. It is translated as CASSLMSLGADTQYF.

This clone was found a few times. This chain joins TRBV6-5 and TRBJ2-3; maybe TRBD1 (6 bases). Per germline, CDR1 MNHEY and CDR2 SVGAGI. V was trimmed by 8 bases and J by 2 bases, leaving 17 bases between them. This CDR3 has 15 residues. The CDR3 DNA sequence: TGTGCCAGCCTGGATATCCCAGGGGCCACAGATACGCAGTATTTT. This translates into CASLDIPGATDTQYF.

DNA for the CDR3: TGTGCCTGGAGTGGGGGAGGGGGCCAGAACACTGAAGCTTTCTTT. This encodes CAWSGGGGQNTEAFF. V is TRBV30 and J is TRBJ1-1; 7 bases align to TRBD1. The CDR3 loop spans 15 amino acids. Trimming took 1 base from V and 1 from J; bases not matched to a gene: 6. Germline loops: CDR1 GTSNPN, CDR2 SVGIG (reference sequence).

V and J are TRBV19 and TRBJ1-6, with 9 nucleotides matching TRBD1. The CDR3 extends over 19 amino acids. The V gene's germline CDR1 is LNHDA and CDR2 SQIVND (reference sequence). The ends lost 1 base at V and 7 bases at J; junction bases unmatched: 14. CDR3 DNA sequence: TGTGCCAGTAGTATAGTCCGGGACAGGGCTTCCACGGGGAATTCACCCCTCCACTTT. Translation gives CASSIVRDRASTGNSPLHF.

This CDR3 is CASSIGGHGYTF. CDR3 DNA sequence: TGTGCCAGTAGTATCGGAGGGCACGGCTACACCTTC. The chain carries TRBV19 and TRBJ1-2; D is unresolved. Germline lookup yields CDR1 LNHDA and CDR2 SQIVND (reference sequence). V was pared by 3 bases and J by 8 bases, with 10 bases between. This CDR3 contains 12 residues. The entire variable domain, with the rest obtained from reference TRBV19 and TRBJ1-2, is as follows: DGGITQSPKYLFRKEGQNVTLSCEQNLNHDAMYWYRQDPGQGLRLIYYSQIVNDFQKGDIAEGYSVSREKKESFPLTVTSAQKNPTAFYLCASSIGGHGYTFGSGTRLTVV.

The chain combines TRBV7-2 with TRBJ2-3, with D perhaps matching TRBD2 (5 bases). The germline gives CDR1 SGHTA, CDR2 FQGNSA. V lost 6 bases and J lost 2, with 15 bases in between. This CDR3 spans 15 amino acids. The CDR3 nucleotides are TGTGCCAGCAGTCCGCGGCTAGCTCACACAGATACGCAGTATTTT. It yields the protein CASSPRLAHTDTQYF.

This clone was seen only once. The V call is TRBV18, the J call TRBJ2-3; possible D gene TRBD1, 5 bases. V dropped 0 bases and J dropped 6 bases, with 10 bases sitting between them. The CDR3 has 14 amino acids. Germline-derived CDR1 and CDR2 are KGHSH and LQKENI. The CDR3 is CASSPPGRIDTQYF. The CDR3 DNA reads TGTGCCAGCTCACCACCGGGGCGTATCGATACGCAGTATTTT.